This T cell receptor (beta chain) was obtained from a study of cytomegalovirus exposure and HLA in healthy donors (dated by TCRdb to between 2016 and 2019). Study-wide context: In an earlier analysis of several hundred of the donors, 250 to 350 Gb of sequence data and 90 million to 120 million unique TCR beta sequences from about 179 million T cells were reported. Around 300 gigabases of sequencing data and 80 million or so unique TCR sequences were included in an early release covering 500 to 750 HLA-typed donors. Among the roughly 390 genotyped donors, around 81% belonged to the genetic ancestry cluster associated with self-reported Caucasian donors. The aim of the study was to test whether cataloging public T cell receptors could identify signatures of past pathogen exposure. The study profiled the T cell repertoires of around 700 subjects by immunosequencing and related them to cytomegalovirus serostatus. A separate validation cohort of over 95 different subjects was used in addition to the roughly 700-subject first cohort. To predict cytomegalovirus infection status, the study brought together high-throughput TCR immunosequencing, statistical association of individual TCRs with disease status, and machine learning. To study patterns of TCR occurrence, a later analysis re-analyzed previously published TCR beta repertoires from just over 650 donors and added high-resolution HLA genotyping. In the later analysis, no new phenotypic data were used to find candidate immune exposures; instead, reliance was placed on TCR beta sequences and their occurrence across donors. An earlier analysis of 587 of the donors applied high-throughput TCR beta sequencing to assess whether each TCR beta V gene segment acted as functional or pseudogenic. Donor age, sex, ethnicity and CMV serostatus were compiled alongside the repertoire data. A later genetic analysis took genome-wide SNP genotypes for 398 of the 666 donors and used that subset as a discovery cohort. All discovery cohort repertoires had been generated using a single sequencing platform. Both class I and class II loci were covered by HLA typing, at four-digit resolution. Typing coverage varied by locus: 629-630 donors for A, B, C, DRB1 and DQB1; approximately 560 for DQA1; about 570 for DPA1; around 450 for DPB1. Several DR-DQ haplotypes were handled as single units for association and clustering because linkage in the cohort was strong. Across roughly 420 genotyped donors of the cohort, an average of approximately 240,000 unique TCR beta nucleotide sequences per donor were sequenced, and 15% to 20% of those sequences were non-productive. Summary of the overall study and its limitations: Sequencing depth was assumed to be roughly uniform across donors in the presence/absence analyses, though that assumption may not hold. The authors suggested that the approach could potentially be generalized to other disease states and immunological phenotypes. Broadly in line with IMGT annotations, most TCR beta V segments showed up in productive rearrangements about 87% or about 30% of the time in an earlier analysis of approximately 600 of the donors. Correlated functional status among segregating V segments might be attributable to linkage disequilibrium, but an unknown experimental factor could not be ruled out. A later genetic analysis reported fewer N-insertions in productive TCRs among donors in an Asian-associated ancestry cluster than the roughly 700-donor mean. CMV serostatus was the only immune exposure information available for the cohort. The cohort was sequenced for TCR beta chains only, and without alpha or paired-chain data the features that could be detected were limited. In a later analysis, HLA-associated TCR beta chains were found to be more clonally expanded and to have lower generation probabilities than equally common non-associated chains. A further reported finding was that TCR beta sequences accurately predicted the HLA-A and HLA-B alleles for most subjects in the first cohort. A later analysis associated 16,951 TCR beta sequences with specific HLA alleles at a false discovery rate of 0.05. Some IMGT-functional V segments, including TRBV6-2 and TRBV6-3, could not be told apart with the 87-base-pair reads, so those segments were excluded. About 17 rarely observed V segments, including chromosome 9 orphons, were excluded from the earlier analysis of almost 600 of the donors because counts were too low. According to a later analysis, most CMV-associated TCR beta chains appeared to be HLA-restricted, and the HLA associations seemed to be driven largely by CMV exposure. When HLA alleles, especially DR and DQ, strongly co-occurred, TCR associations were difficult to assign to individual alleles. Several of the top co-occurrence clusters appeared to be linked to parvovirus B19, influenza, CMV and Epstein-Barr virus, according to a later analysis. A total of 150 to 200 TCR beta chains were listed by the study as associated with cytomegalovirus. Most TCR sequences were seen in very few donors, while some public TCRs were found in many individuals. A cluster of highly shared sequence variants was judged likely to represent a technical artifact of the sequencing pipeline. The classifier was reported to diagnose cytomegalovirus status with high specificity and sensitivity in both the original and validation cohorts. According to a later analysis, TCR association rates differed among HLA loci, with DRB1 alleles showing the most associated TCRs and HLA-C alleles showing the fewest. A later genetic analysis associated a missense DCLRE1C variant with V-gene and J-gene trimming of TCR beta chains, and an independent cohort replicated the association. Because HLA typing was missing for some donors at each locus, association tests included only the typed subset. In vitro tests confirmed that a few of the cytomegalovirus-associated TCR beta chains recognize cytomegalovirus antigens.

Comments on this clone: Its antigen remains unidentified. Within one base of it there is no much larger clone, and no base qualities were kept.

The receptor library was made with the immunoSEQ multiplex PCR assay. For the multiplex PCR, a mixture combining 60 forward primers for TCR Vbeta segments and 13 reverse primers for TCR Jbeta segments was used. A multiplex PCR assay on genomic DNA amplified the CDR3 region of rearranged TCR beta genes. The Illumina HiSeq System was used to sequence the amplified TCR beta libraries as 87-base-pair reads. The published analysis was carried out like this. A later analysis counted tens of millions of unique TCR beta chains across the 640 or so repertoires, and 9.5 million to 11 million of these chains were shared by at least two donors. To remove PCR and sequencing errors, raw reads were error-corrected and collapsed into unique sequences using a nearest-neighbor algorithm that merged closely related sequences. CDR3 sequences were aligned to IMGT reference sequences to assign V, D and J gene segments. For a sequence to be retained, at least a six-nucleotide match to both a V gene segment and a J gene segment was required. Rearrangements were called productive when the CDR3 lacked stop codons and stayed in frame with V and J; all others were non-productive. CDR3 was defined according to IMGT convention as the region running from the second conserved V-encoded cysteine to the conserved J-encoded phenylalanine. The earlier analysis of 450 to 750 of the donors excluded any sequence lacking an unambiguous match to a single V gene segment. An earlier analysis of around 600 of the donors classified V segments as functional when productive rearrangements were above 56.7% and as segregating when the standard deviation between donors was above 5%. A statistical classification framework was developed to diagnose cytomegalovirus status using the catalog of TCR beta chain sequences. In a later analysis, TCR nucleotide sequences were compared against IMGT/GENE-DB human TR gene sequences so that V and J genes could be assigned. In a later analysis, CDR3 sequences and most-parsimonious VDJ recombination scenarios were assigned using the TCRdist pipeline. A later analysis defined each TCR beta chain by its CDR3 amino acid sequence plus V-gene family, and excluded reads lacking a unique V-gene family. A later analysis removed 592 highly shared, low-generation-probability nucleotide sequences to deal with suspected cross-contamination and a sequencing artifact. A later analysis calculated a clonal expansion index for each public chain from normalized within-repertoire ranks of inferred template counts. A later analysis computed generation probabilities with a VDJ recombination model fitted to out-of-frame rearrangements, and checked the results against IGoR. A later analysis scored TCR-TCR, TCR-HLA and TCR-CMV co-occurrence with hypergeometric tests, applying a repertoire-size bias correction to TCR pairs. To estimate false discovery rates, a later analysis permuted the HLA or CMV assignments 20 times. A later analysis grouped co-occurring TCRs with DBSCAN, adding TCRdist sequence similarity when clustering within HLA-allele-positive subsets. For co-occurrence clustering, repertoires with fewer than 30,000 or more than 120,000 public chains were excluded, along with roughly five repertoires with anomalous nucleotide sharing. This is the immuneACCESS table as TCRdb keeps it, with only in-frame sequences that have V and J called. A part of the clones is gone; compared with another copy, unresolved V genes explain less than half, and the rest is unexplained. The V and J calls and clone size come from that table; D and trimming were worked out from the DNA. This sample is represented by around 160,000 clones; 65% to 70% of them were singletons. Together, the top ten hold just under 4.5% of the sample.

The cohort comprised some 730 healthy bone marrow donors. Cohort members were all nominally healthy when sampled, although unrecorded immune exposures were likely present. The donor was CMV seropositive and belonged to the group of 270 or so seropositive cohort members. A peripheral blood sample was provided by each donor, and peripheral blood mononuclear cells were used for TCR beta sequencing. The Qiagen DNeasy Blood Extraction Kit was used to extract genomic DNA from the blood cell samples. Relative to germline, V is 8 bases shorter and J is 5 bases shorter, with 19 bases between their ends. The germline V gene (reference sequence) gives CDR1 as MNHEY and CDR2 as SMNVEV. From its cysteine to its phenylalanine, the CDR3 spans 15 amino acids. Solely the CDR3 DNA is kept, with 45 bases framed from the first base.

This sequence originates from a woman aged 18-35 years in good health and CMV-seropositive. The sample consisted of PBMCs. Recombination connected TRBV27 to TRBJ1-5; 6 matching bases give a weak D call of TRBD1. At the DNA level, the sequence is TGTGCCAGCGGGTCATCAGGGGTATTGGATCAGCCCCAGCATTTT. This sequence encodes CASGSSGVLDQPQHF.